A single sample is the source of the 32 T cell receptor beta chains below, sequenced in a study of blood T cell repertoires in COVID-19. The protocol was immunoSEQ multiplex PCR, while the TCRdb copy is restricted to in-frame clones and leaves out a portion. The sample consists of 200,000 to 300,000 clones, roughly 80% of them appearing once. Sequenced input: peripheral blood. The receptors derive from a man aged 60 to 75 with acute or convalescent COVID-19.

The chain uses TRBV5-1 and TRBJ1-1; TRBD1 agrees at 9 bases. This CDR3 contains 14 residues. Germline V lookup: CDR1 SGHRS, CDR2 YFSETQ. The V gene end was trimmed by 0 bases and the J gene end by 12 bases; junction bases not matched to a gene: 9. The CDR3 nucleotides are TGCGCCAGCAGCTTGGCCGGGGGAGACAGGGGGACTTTCTTT. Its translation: CASSLAGGDRGTFF.

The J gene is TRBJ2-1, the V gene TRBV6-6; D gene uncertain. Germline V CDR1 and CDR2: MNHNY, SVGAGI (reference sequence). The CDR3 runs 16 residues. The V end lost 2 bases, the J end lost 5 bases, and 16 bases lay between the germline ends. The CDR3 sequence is CASSYPQARTDNEQFF. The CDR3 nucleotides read TGTGCCAGCAGTTACCCCCAGGCTCGAACGGACAATGAGCAGTTCTTC.

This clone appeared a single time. As DNA, the CDR3 is TGTGCCAGTAGTATACGGGAGAGCTCCTACAATGAGCAGTTCTTC. The encoded protein is CASSIRESSYNEQFF. J is TRBJ2-1 and V is TRBV19, with D possibly being TRBD2 (6 bases). Germline-derived CDR1 and CDR2 are LNHDA and SQIVND (reference sequence). Trimming pared 2 bases from V and 0 bases from J, leaving 8 bases between. The CDR3 length is 15 residues.

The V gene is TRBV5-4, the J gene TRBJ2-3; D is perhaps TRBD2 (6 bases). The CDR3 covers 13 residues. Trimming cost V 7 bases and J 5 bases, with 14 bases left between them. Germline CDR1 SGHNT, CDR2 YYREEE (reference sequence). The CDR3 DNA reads TGTGCCAGCCGCCCGGGAGAGGGAGATACGCAGTATTTT. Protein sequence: CASRPGEGDTQYF.

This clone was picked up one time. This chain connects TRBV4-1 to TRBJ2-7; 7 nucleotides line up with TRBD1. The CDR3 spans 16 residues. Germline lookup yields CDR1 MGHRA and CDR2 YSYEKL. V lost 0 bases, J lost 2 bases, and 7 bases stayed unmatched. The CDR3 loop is CASSQDPQGIPYEQYF. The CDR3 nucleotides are TGCGCCAGCAGCCAAGACCCACAGGGGATCCCCTACGAGCAGTACTTC.

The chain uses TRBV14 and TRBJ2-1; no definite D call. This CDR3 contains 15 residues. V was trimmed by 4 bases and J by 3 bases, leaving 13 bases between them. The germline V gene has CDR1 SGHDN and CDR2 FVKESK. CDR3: CASSPVGLGYNEQFF. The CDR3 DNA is TGTGCCAGCAGCCCGGTCGGGTTAGGCTACAATGAGCAGTTCTTC.

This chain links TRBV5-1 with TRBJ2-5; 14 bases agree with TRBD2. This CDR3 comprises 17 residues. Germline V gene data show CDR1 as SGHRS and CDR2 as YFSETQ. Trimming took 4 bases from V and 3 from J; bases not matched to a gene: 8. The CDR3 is CASSRGTSGSGEETQYF. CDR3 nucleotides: TGCGCCAGCAGCCGAGGGACTAGCGGGAGTGGAGAAGAGACCCAGTACTTC. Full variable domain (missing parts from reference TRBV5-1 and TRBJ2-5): KAGVTQTPRYLIKTRGQQVTLSCSPISGHRSVSWYQQTPGQGLQFLFEYFSETQRNKGNFPGRFSGRQFSNSRSEMNVSTLELGDSALYLCASSRGTSGSGEETQYFGPGTRLLVL.

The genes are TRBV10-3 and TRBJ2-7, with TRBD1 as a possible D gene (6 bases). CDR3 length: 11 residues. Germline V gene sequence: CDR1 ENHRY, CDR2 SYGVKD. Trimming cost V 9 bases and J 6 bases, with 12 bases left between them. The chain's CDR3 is CAIQGLGEQYF. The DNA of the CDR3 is TGTGCCATACAGGGTTTGGGCGAGCAGTACTTC.

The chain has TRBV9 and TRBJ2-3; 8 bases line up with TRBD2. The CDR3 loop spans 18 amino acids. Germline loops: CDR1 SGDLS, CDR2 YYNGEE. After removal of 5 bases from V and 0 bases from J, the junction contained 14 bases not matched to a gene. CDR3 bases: TGTGCCAGCAGGCCCCACGGGACTAGGGACACTAGCACAGATACGCAGTATTTT. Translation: CASRPHGTRDTSTDTQYF.

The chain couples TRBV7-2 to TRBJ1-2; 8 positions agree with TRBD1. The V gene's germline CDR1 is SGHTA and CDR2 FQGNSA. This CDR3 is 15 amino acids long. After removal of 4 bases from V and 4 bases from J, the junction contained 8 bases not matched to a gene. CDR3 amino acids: CASSSPGQGVYGYTF. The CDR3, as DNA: TGTGCCAGCAGCTCCCCTGGACAGGGAGTCTATGGCTACACCTTC.

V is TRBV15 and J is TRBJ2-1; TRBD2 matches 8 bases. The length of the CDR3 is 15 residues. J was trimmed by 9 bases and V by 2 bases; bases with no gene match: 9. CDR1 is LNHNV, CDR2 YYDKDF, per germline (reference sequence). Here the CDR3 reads CATSRLTSGYSEQFF. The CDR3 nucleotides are TGTGCCACCAGCAGATTAACTAGCGGATATTCTGAGCAGTTCTTC.

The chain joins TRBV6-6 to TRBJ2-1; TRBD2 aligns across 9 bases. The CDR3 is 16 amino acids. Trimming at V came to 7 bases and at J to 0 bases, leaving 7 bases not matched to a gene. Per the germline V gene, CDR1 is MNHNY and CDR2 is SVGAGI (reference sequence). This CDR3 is CASTPIAGVSYNEQFF. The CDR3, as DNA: TGTGCCAGCACCCCTATAGCGGGAGTCTCCTACAATGAGCAGTTCTTC.

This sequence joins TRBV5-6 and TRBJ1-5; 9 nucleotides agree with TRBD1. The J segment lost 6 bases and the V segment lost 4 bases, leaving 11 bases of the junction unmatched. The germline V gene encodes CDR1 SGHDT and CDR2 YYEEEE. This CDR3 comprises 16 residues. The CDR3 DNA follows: TGTGCCAGCAGCCAAAGGACAGGGGCGACCGTTCAGCCCCAGCATTTT. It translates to CASSQRTGATVQPQHF.

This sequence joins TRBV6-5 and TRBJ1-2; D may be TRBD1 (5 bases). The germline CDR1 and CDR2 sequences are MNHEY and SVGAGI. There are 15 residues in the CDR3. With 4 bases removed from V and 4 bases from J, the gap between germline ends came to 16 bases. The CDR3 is CASSWDYRSSYGYTF. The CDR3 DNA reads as TGTGCCAGCAGTTGGGATTACAGGAGTTCCTATGGCTACACCTTC.

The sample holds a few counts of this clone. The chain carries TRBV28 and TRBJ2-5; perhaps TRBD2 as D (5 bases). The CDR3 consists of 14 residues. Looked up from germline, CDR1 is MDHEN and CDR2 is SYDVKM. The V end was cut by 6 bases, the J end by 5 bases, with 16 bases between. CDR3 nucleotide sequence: TGTGCCAGCAGCTCAACTAGGAGGAGTGAGACCCAGTACTTC. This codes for CASSSTRRSETQYF.

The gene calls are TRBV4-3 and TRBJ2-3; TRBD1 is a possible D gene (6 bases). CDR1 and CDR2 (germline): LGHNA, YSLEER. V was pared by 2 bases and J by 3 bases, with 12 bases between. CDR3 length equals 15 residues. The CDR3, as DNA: TGCGCCAGCAGCCAACAAACGGGACAAACAGATACGCAGTATTTT. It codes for CASSQQTGQTDTQYF.

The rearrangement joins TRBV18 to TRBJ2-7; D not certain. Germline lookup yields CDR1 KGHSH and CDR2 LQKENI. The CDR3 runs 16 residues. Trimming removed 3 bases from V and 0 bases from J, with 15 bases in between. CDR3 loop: CASSPPRSRSSYEQYF. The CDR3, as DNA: TGTGCCAGCTCACCCCCGAGGAGCCGAAGCTCCTACGAGCAGTACTTC. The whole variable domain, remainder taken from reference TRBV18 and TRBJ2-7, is NAGVMQNPRHLVRRRGQEARLRCSPMKGHSHVYWYRQLPEEGLKFMVYLQKENIIDESGMPKERFSAEFPKEGPSILRIQQVVRGDSAAYFCASSPPRSRSSYEQYFGPGTRLTVT.

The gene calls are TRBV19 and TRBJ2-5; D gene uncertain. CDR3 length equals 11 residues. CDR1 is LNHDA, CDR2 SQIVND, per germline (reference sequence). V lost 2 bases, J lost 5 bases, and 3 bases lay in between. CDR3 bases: TGTGCCAGTAGTATACGGGAGACCCAGTACTTC. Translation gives CASSIRETQYF. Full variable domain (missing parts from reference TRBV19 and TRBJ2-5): DGGITQSPKYLFRKEGQNVTLSCEQNLNHDAMYWYRQDPGQGLRLIYYSQIVNDFQKGDIAEGYSVSREKKESFPLTVTSAQKNPTAFYLCASSIRETQYFGPGTRLLVL.

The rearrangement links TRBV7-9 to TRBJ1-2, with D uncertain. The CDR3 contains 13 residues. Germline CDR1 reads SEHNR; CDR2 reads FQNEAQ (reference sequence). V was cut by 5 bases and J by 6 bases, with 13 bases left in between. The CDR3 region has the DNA TGTGCCAGCAGCCCAATTCGGCGGGATGGCTACACCTTC. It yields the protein CASSPIRRDGYTF.

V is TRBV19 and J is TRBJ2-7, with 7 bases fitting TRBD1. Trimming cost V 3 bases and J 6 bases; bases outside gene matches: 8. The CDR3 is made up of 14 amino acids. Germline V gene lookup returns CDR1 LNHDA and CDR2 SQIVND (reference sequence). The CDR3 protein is CASSIRDSPFEQYF. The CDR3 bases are TGTGCCAGTAGTATCAGGGACAGTCCCTTCGAGCAGTACTTC.

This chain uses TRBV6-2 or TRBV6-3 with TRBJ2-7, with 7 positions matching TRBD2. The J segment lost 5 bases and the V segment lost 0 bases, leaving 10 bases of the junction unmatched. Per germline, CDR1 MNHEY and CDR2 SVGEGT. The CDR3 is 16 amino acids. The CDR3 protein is CASSYSIMGGSHEQYF. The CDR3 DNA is TGTGCCAGCAGTTACTCGATTATGGGCGGGAGCCACGAGCAGTACTTC.

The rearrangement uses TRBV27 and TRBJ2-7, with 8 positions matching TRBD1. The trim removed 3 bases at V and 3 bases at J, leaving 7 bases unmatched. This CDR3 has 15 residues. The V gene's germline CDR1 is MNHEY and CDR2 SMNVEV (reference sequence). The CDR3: CASSFVGQAVYEQYF. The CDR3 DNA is TGTGCCAGCAGTTTCGTGGGACAGGCTGTCTACGAGCAGTACTTC.

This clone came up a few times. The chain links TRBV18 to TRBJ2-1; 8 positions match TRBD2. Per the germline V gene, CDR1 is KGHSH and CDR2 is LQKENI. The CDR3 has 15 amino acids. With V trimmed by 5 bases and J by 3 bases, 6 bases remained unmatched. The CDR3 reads CASSYPGLGYNEQFF. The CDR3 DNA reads TGTGCCAGCTCATACCCGGGACTAGGCTACAATGAGCAGTTCTTC.

CDR3 bases: TGTGCCAGCTACACCACAGGGGAAAGAAGAGAGGGCTACACCTTC. Encoded protein: CASYTTGERREGYTF. V usage is TRBV6-6 and J usage is TRBJ1-2; 7 bases map to TRBD1. J gave up 8 bases and V 8 bases, and 17 bases lay outside the gene matches. This CDR3 is 15 amino acids long. Germline loops: CDR1 MNHNY, CDR2 SVGAGI (reference sequence).

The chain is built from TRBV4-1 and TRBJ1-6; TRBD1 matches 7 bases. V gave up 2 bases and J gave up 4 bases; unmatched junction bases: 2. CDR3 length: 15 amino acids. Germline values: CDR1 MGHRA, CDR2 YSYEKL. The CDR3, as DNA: TGCGCCAGCAGCCAAAGGACAGGATATAATTCACCCCTCCACTTT. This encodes CASSQRTGYNSPLHF.

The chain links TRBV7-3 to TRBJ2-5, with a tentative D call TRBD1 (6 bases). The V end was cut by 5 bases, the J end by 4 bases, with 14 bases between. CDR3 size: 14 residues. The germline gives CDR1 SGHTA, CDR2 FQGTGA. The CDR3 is CASSRQGLGETQYF. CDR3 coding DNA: TGTGCCAGCAGCCGCCAGGGGTTGGGAGAGACCCAGTACTTC.

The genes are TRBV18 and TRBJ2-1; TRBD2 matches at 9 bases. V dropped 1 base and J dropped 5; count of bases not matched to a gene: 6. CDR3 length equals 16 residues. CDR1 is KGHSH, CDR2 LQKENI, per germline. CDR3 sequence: CASSPRPSGNNNEQFF. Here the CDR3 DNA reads TGTGCCAGCTCACCACGGCCTAGCGGGAACAACAATGAGCAGTTCTTC.

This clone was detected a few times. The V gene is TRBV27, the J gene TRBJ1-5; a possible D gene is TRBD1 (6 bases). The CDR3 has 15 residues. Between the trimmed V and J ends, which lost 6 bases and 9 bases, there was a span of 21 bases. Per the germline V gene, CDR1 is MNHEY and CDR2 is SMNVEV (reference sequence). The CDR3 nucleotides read TGTGCCAGCAGCGAAATTACAGGGCTTAATATGCCCCAGCATTTT. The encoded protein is CASSEITGLNMPQHF.

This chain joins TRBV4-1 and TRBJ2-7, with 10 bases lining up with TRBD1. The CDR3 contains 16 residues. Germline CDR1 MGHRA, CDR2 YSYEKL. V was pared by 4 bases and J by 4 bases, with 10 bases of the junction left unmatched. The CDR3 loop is CASSLPDRGRTYEQYF. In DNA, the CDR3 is TGCGCCAGCAGCCTTCCAGACAGGGGGCGGACGTACGAGCAGTACTTC.

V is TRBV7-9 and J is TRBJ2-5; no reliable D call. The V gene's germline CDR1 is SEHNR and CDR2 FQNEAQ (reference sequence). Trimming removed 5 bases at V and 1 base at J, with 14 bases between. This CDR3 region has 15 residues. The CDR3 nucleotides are TGTGCCAGCAGCCCCCCGACACCCTCCCAAGAGACCCAGTACTTC. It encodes CASSPPTPSQETQYF.

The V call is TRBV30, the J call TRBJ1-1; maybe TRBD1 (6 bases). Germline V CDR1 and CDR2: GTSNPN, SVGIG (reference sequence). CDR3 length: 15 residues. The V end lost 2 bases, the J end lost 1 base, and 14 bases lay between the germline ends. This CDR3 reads CAWSYSATGNTEAFF. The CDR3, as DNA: TGTGCCTGGAGTTATTCAGCGACAGGGAACACTGAAGCTTTCTTT. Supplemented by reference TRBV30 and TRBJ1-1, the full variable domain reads SQTIHQWPATLVQPVGSPLSLECTVEGTSNPNLYWYRQAAGRGLQLLFYSVGIGQISSEVPQNLSASRPQDRQFILSSKKLLLSDSGFYLCAWSYSATGNTEAFFGQGTRLTVV.

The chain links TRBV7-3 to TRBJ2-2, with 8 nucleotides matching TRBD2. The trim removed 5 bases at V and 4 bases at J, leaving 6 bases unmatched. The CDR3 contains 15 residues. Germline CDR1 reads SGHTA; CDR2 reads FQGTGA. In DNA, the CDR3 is TGTGCCAGCAGCCGGGGGGGGCCCGGCACCGGGGAGCTGTTTTTT. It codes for CASSRGGPGTGELFF.